The 23 T cell receptor beta chains given below trace back to one sample, sequenced in a study of T cell repertoires in cytomegalovirus infection. These receptors are not linked to any known antigen. MiXCR, applied by TCRdb to the reads, yields one record per CDR3 protein. In the table there are 650,000 to 900,000 distinct CDR3 sequences, just under 30% of which are singletons. This specimen consisted of cultured CD8+ T cells from PBMCs, obtained from culture after CMV antigen stimulation. These receptors originate from a human donor in good health (CMV status not recorded). Some clones in this sample may be carry-over from other donors' samples.

This clonotype was seen more than once but under ten times. The rearrangement joins TRBV6-2 or TRBV6-3 to TRBJ1-1; D uncertain. V shed 5 bases and J shed 0 bases, with 13 bases lying between them. From germline, CDR1 is MNHEY and CDR2 SVGEGT. The CDR3 contains 15 residues. The CDR3: CASSQRERLNTEAFF. The CDR3 DNA sequence: TGTGCCAGCAGTCAGAGGGAGCGACTGAACACTGAAGCTTTCTTT.

V gene TRBV6-8 combines with J gene TRBJ1-4; perhaps TRBD1 as D (5 bases). The CDR3 runs to 16 residues. V lost 2 bases and J lost 7, with 17 bases in between. Germline V gene sequence: CDR1 MNHGY, CDR2 SAAAGT. CDR3 DNA sequence: TGTGCCAGCAGTTACGGGCAGGCGGGGGGGGGTGAAAAACTGTTTTTT. Its translation: CASSYGQAGGGEKLFF.

This clonotype has a count of ten or more. The chain combines TRBV7-2 with TRBJ2-1; 8 nucleotides line up with TRBD2. J gave up 2 bases and V 4 bases, and 4 bases lay outside the gene matches. The CDR3 sequence is 15 residues long. Germline V gene data show CDR1 as SGHTA and CDR2 as FQGNSA. The CDR3 DNA sequence: TGTGCCAGCAGCTCCCGGGGGGGAACCTACAATGAGCAGTTCTTC. Its protein product is CASSSRGGTYNEQFF.

This clonotype showed up just a few times. This chain connects TRBV12-3 or TRBV12-4 to TRBJ1-2; 11 bases fit TRBD1. Germline trimming cut 5 bases from V and 4 bases from J; bases unmatched to any gene: 9. The CDR3 extends over 16 amino acids. This CDR3 is CASSQRTGGAGYGYTF. CDR3 sequence (DNA): TGTGCCAGCAGTCAGAGGACAGGGGGCGCAGGCTATGGCTACACCTTC.

The gene calls are TRBV27 and TRBJ2-1, with 9 positions matching TRBD1. This CDR3 comprises 16 residues. Germline CDR1 reads MNHEY; CDR2 reads SMNVEV (reference sequence). V was pared by 5 bases and J by 3 bases, with 8 bases of the junction left unmatched. The CDR3 DNA sequence: TGTGCCAGCAGTCTCCTGACAGGGGGTCTCTACAATGAGCAGTTCTTC. Protein product: CASSLLTGGLYNEQFF.

This clonotype has at least ten counts. V and J are TRBV7-9 and TRBJ2-1; D is unresolved. The CDR3 has 15 residues. Trimming stripped 1 base from V and 3 bases from J, with 10 bases between. Germline V gene data show CDR1 as SEHNR and CDR2 as FQNEAQ (reference sequence). CDR3 amino acids: CASSLGWEVYNEQFF. The CDR3 nucleotides read TGTGCCAGCAGCTTAGGGTGGGAAGTCTACAATGAGCAGTTCTTC.

J is TRBJ2-1 and V is TRBV4-1, with TRBD2 matching 11 bases. CDR1 is MGHRA and CDR2 is YSYEKL in the germline V gene. J was trimmed by 0 bases and V by 3 bases; bases with no gene match: 4. The CDR3 is 17 residues long. The DNA of the CDR3 is TGCGCCAGCAGCCATCCCACTAGCGGGAGCTCCTACAATGAGCAGTTCTTC. It is translated as CASSHPTSGSSYNEQFF.

This clonotype has only a few counts. The rearrangement joins TRBV27 to TRBJ2-7, with 10 bases that match TRBD1. CDR1 is MNHEY and CDR2 is SMNVEV in the germline V gene (reference sequence). The CDR3 has 15 residues. V gave up 5 bases and J gave up 3 bases; unmatched junction bases: 7. The chain's CDR3 is CASSASGTGVYEQYF. The CDR3 region has the DNA TGTGCCAGCAGTGCCTCCGGGACAGGGGTCTACGAGCAGTACTTC.

The gene calls are TRBV7-9 and TRBJ2-5, with a weak D call TRBD1 (6 bases). The V gene lost 1 base and the J gene lost 5 bases, with 17 bases spanning the gap. Germline CDR1 reads SEHNR; CDR2 reads FQNEAQ (reference sequence). The CDR3 runs to 16 residues. CDR3 loop: CASSLVLQGFGETQYF. CDR3 DNA sequence: TGTGCCAGCAGCTTAGTATTACAGGGCTTTGGCGAGACCCAGTACTTC.

J is TRBJ2-5 and V is TRBV6-6, with 8 bases fitting TRBD2. The V gene end was trimmed by 6 bases and the J gene end by 2 bases; junction bases not matched to a gene: 17. Per the germline V gene, CDR1 is MNHNY and CDR2 is SVGAGI (reference sequence). The CDR3 covers 18 residues. DNA for the CDR3: TGTGCCAGCAGCCCCCGGGGTCGCGGGGGGTCGGATCAAGAGACCCAGTACTTC. Residues: CASSPRGRGGSDQETQYF.

This sequence joins TRBV2 and TRBJ2-1, with TRBD2 matching over 7 bases. V gave up 1 base and J gave up 3 bases; unmatched junction bases: 6. In germline, CDR1 is SNHLY, CDR2 FYNNEI. This CDR3 is 16 amino acids long. CDR3 bases: TGTGCCAGCAGTGAAGGGGGCGGGGGTTACTACAATGAGCAGTTCTTC. Encoded protein: CASSEGGGGYYNEQFF.

This sequence joins TRBV9 and TRBJ1-3, with a weak D call TRBD1 (6 bases). The CDR3 runs to 15 residues. CDR1 is SGDLS, CDR2 YYNGEE, per germline. V was clipped by 0 bases and J by 2 bases, with 9 bases between them. CDR3 nucleotides: TGTGCCAGCAGCGTAGGGGGGGGCCCTGGAAACACCATATATTTT. Amino acid sequence: CASSVGGGPGNTIYF.

This chain connects TRBV2 to TRBJ1-2, with unresolved D. CDR3 length equals 10 residues. Looked up from germline, CDR1 is SNHLY and CDR2 is FYNNEI. V lost 8 bases and J 8 bases, leaving 9 bases between the germline ends. Written as DNA, the CDR3 is TGTGCCAGCCTGTTATTGGGCTACACCTTC. Its translation: CASLLLGYTF.

This clonotype was picked up many times. The chain is built from TRBV7-9 and TRBJ2-5, with D unresolved. V lost 4 bases, J lost 3 bases, and 6 bases lay in between. The CDR3 length is 12 residues. Germline-derived CDR1 and CDR2 are SEHNR and FQNEAQ (reference sequence). The CDR3 DNA is TGTGCCAGCAGCTCAAAGGAAGAGACCCAGTACTTC. Protein sequence: CASSSKEETQYF. The full variable domain, with the rest looked up from reference TRBV7-9 and TRBJ2-5, is DTGVSQNPRHKITKRGQNVTFRCDPISEHNRLYWYRQTLGQGPEFLTYFQNEAQLEKSRLLSDRFSAERPKGSFSTLEIQRTEQGDSAMYLCASSSKEETQYFGPGTRLLVL.

This clonotype has at least ten counts. The chain is built from TRBV7-9 and TRBJ1-5; 8 nucleotides line up with TRBD1. Germline V lookup: CDR1 SEHNR, CDR2 FQNEAQ (reference sequence). This CDR3 has 13 amino acids. J lost 6 bases, V lost 5 bases, and 3 bases had no gene match. The CDR3 DNA follows: TGTGCCAGCAGCCTGGACAGGGCTCAGCCCCAGCATTTT. Translated: CASSLDRAQPQHF. Full variable domain (missing parts from reference TRBV7-9 and TRBJ1-5): DTGVSQNPRHKITKRGQNVTFRCDPISEHNRLYWYRQTLGQGPEFLTYFQNEAQLEKSRLLSDRFSAERPKGSFSTLEIQRTEQGDSAMYLCASSLDRAQPQHFGDGTRLSIL.

V usage is TRBV6-2 or TRBV6-3 and J usage is TRBJ2-2; possible D gene TRBD1, 6 bases. Looked up from germline, CDR1 is MNHEY and CDR2 is SVGEGT. The CDR3 totals 12 residues. With 8 bases removed from V and 9 bases from J, the gap between germline ends came to 13 bases. The CDR3 DNA follows: TGTGCCAGCCGAGGGGGACGGAGGGAGCTGTTTTTT. It encodes CASRGGRRELFF.

In nucleotides, the CDR3 is TGTGCCAGCAGTTTACTTTGGGGGGACGTGGACACTGAAGCTTTCTTT. Translating it yields CASSLLWGDVDTEAFF. The V gene is TRBV12-3 or TRBV12-4, the J gene TRBJ1-1; a weak D match, TRBD1 (5 bases). The CDR3 has 16 amino acids. Trimming took 2 bases from V and 3 from J, leaving 16 bases between them.

This sequence joins TRBV5-6 and TRBJ1-2, with D perhaps matching TRBD1 (5 bases). The CDR3 runs 16 residues. The V and J ends lost 3 bases and 6 bases respectively, with 21 bases between them. The germline V gene encodes CDR1 SGHDT and CDR2 YYEEEE. Written as DNA, the CDR3 is TGTGCCAGCAGCTCCCCCCGGACACTAACCGGGGATGGCTACACCTTC. It translates to CASSSPRTLTGDGYTF.

In this sample, this clonotype turned up many times. At one of its ends the junction is not consistent with the germline gene, which may arise from a read error. The chain is built from TRBV7-8 and TRBJ2-1; tentatively, D is TRBD2 (7 bases). Germline CDR1 and CDR2: SGHVS and FQNEAQ. The CDR3 length is 14 residues. The CDR3 coding sequence is TGTGCCAGCACCTTAGGGGGGGTATACAATGAGCAGTTCTTC. Residues: CASTLGGVYNEQFF.

This clonotype was observed at least ten times. The CDR3 nucleotides read TGTGCCAGCGCCACTAGCGGGGGTTCCTACAATGAGCAGTTCTTC. This codes for CASATSGGSYNEQFF. This chain joins TRBV7-2 and TRBJ2-1, with 11 positions matching TRBD2. The V gene's germline CDR1 is SGHTA and CDR2 FQGNSA. The CDR3 totals 15 residues. J lost 1 base, V lost 8 bases, and 4 bases had no gene match.

There are a few counts of this clonotype. The V and J genes are TRBV12-3 or TRBV12-4 and TRBJ1-5, with D perhaps TRBD1 (5 bases). The CDR3 loop spans 12 amino acids. Trimming took 8 bases from V and 7 from J, leaving 12 bases between them. CDR3 region: CASGPGRQPQHF. CDR3 in DNA: TGTGCCAGCGGGCCGGGACGACAGCCCCAGCATTTT.

This chain links TRBV2 with TRBJ2-7; D unclear. V lost 6 bases to trimming and J lost 3 bases, with 6 bases between them. This CDR3 contains 11 residues. Germline V lookup: CDR1 SNHLY, CDR2 FYNNEI. The CDR3, as DNA: TGTGCCAGCAGGGAGAGCTACGAGCAGTACTTC. Translated, it gives CASRESYEQYF.

The chain employs TRBV6-5 and TRBJ2-2; TRBD1 agrees at 8 bases. The CDR3 has 16 residues. Unmatched junction bases numbered 4, after V lost 0 bases and J lost 4 bases. CDR1 and CDR2 (germline): MNHEY, SVGAGI. CDR3 sequence: CASSYSTGGGTGELFF. CDR3 bases: TGTGCCAGCAGTTACTCCACAGGGGGAGGCACCGGGGAGCTGTTTTTT.